Shown below are 3 T cell receptor beta chains from a single sample sequenced in a study of OX40 agonist ivuxolimab in advanced cancers. Libraries were prepared by immunoSEQ multiplex PCR; TCRdb keeps only in-frame clonotypes and omits some of them. There are more than 75,000 clones in the sample; approximately 91% occur only once, and approximately 0.4% lies in the top ten. The source material was CD4+ or CD8+ T cells sorted from blood, sampled in a trial of the OX40 agonist ivuxolimab. The receptors were sampled from an adult with an advanced solid tumor such as melanoma, head and neck, liver or kidney cancer.

The V gene is TRBV27, the J gene TRBJ1-2, with 7 positions matching TRBD1. The V segment lost 5 bases and the J segment 7 bases; nucleotides outside the gene matches: 7. The CDR3 has 13 amino acids. Per germline, CDR1 MNHEY and CDR2 SMNVEV (reference sequence). The CDR3 region is CASSTNRGGGYTF. The DNA for the CDR3 is TGTGCCAGCAGTACAAACAGGGGCGGTGGCTACACCTTC.

This clone has more than one count but fewer than ten. V is TRBV7-9 and J is TRBJ1-2; TRBD1 agrees at 9 bases. Germline lookup yields CDR1 SEHNR and CDR2 FQNEAQ (reference sequence). Trimming cost V 4 bases and J 4 bases; bases outside gene matches: 7. CDR3 length: 15 residues. The chain's CDR3 is CASSWGQGVSYGYTF. The CDR3 DNA sequence: TGTGCCAGCAGCTGGGGACAGGGAGTTTCCTATGGCTACACCTTC.

The rearrangement joins TRBV9 to TRBJ1-1; TRBD1 might be the D (5 bases). CDR1 SGDLS and CDR2 YYNGEE come from the germline V gene. V gave up 3 bases and J gave up 6 bases, with 24 bases separating them. This CDR3 comprises 17 residues. The CDR3 bases are TGTGCCAGCAGCGAAGGGGCAGGGAGTGTCAACAACGCTGAAGCTTTCTTT. Amino acid sequence: CASSEGAGSVNNAEAFF.